What follows are 30 T cell receptor beta chains derived from one specimen sequenced in a study of Graves' ophthalmopathy and Graves' hyperthyroidism. Using RNA transcripts, the TCR beta CDR3 regions were amplified. The first-round RT-PCR employed HTBI primers together with the Qiagen OneStep RT-PCR kit. A multiplex PCR was then performed as the second round. TCRdb itself ran the multiplex PCR reads through MiXCR, one entry per CDR3 protein. The sample has some 750,000 distinct CDR3 sequences, approximately 40% seen once. Sequencing used peripheral blood. The receptors stem from an adult man with Graves' ophthalmopathy.

V is TRBV11-2 and J is TRBJ2-7; D not resolved. The V gene's germline CDR1 is SGHAT and CDR2 FQNNGV. V dropped 3 bases and J dropped 3 bases, with 18 bases sitting between them. The CDR3 consists of 16 residues. The CDR3 DNA reads as TGTGCCAGCAGCTTGGATCGCGCGCGCACCAGCTACGAGCAGTACTTC. It yields the protein CASSLDRARTSYEQYF.

This clonotype was seen many times. The rearrangement uses TRBV29-1 and TRBJ2-7; D remains ambiguous. The CDR3 is 13 amino acids. Trimming took off 5 bases at V and 2 bases at J, with 13 bases between the two ends. CDR1 and CDR2 (germline): SQVTM, ANQGSEA. The CDR3 region is CSVLDSATYEQYF. The CDR3 coding sequence is TGCAGCGTTCTCGACTCCGCGACCTACGAGCAGTACTTC.

The chain joins TRBV29-1 to TRBJ1-5, with 7 bases identical to TRBD1. CDR1 is SQVTM, CDR2 ANQGSEA, per germline. The CDR3 has 15 amino acids. The ends lost 7 bases at V and 0 bases at J; junction bases unmatched: 9. The CDR3 nucleotides are TGCAGCGCTATGGGACAGCTTTATAGCAATCAGCCCCAGCATTTT. As protein: CSAMGQLYSNQPQHF.

The CDR3 coding sequence is TGTGCCAGCAGTGAAGAGGGGGGCGGAAAGTATGGCTACACCTTC. Amino acid sequence: CASSEEGGGKYGYTF. This rearrangement joins TRBV2 to TRBJ1-2, with D possibly TRBD1 on 6 matching bases. This CDR3 comprises 15 residues. V was clipped by 1 base and J by 5 bases, with 14 bases between them. Germline V CDR1 and CDR2: SNHLY, FYNNEI.

Remarks on this clonotype: At one end the junction does not follow the germline gene, possibly because of a read error. This sequence joins TRBV25-1 and TRBJ2-2; possibly TRBD1 for D (6 bases). The CDR3 spans 14 residues. The germline CDR1 and CDR2 sequences are MGHDK and SYGVNS. The CDR3 coding sequence is TGTGTCAGCAGCCAAAACAGGGCGGACGGGGAGCTGTTTTTT. Amino acid sequence: CVSSQNRADGELFF.

Concerning this clonotype: A read error may explain this, as a much larger clone is one base away. The CDR3 loop is CAGSLDGHSNQPQHF. As DNA, the CDR3 is TGTGCCGGCAGCTTAGACGGCCATAGCAATCAGCCCCAGCATTTT. The chain links TRBV7-2 to TRBJ1-5; D uncertain. CDR1 and CDR2 (germline): SGHTA, FQGNSA. The CDR3 extends over 15 amino acids.

This chain links TRBV25-1 with TRBJ1-3, with 8 positions matching TRBD1. This CDR3 has 19 amino acids. V lost 6 bases to trimming and J lost 2 bases; unmatched junction nucleotides: 18. Germline lookup yields CDR1 MGHDK and CDR2 SYGVNS. The CDR3 is CASSLTSARGLSAGNTIYF. The DNA of the CDR3 is TGTGCCAGCAGCTTAACATCGGCCAGGGGGCTCTCAGCTGGAAACACCATATATTTT. The full variable domain, in which reference TRBV25-1 and TRBJ1-3 provide the parts outside the CDR3, is EADIYQTPRYLVIGTGKKITLECSQTMGHDKMYWYQQDPGMELHLIHYSYGVNSTEKGDLSSESTVSRIRTEHFPLTLESARPSHTSQYLCASSLTSARGLSAGNTIYFGEGSWLTVV.

As to this clonotype: A much larger clonotype is one base distant, so this may be a read error. The rearrangement links TRBV14 to TRBJ2-7; D is uncertain. The germline V gene encodes CDR1 SGHDN and CDR2 FVKESK. Trimming cost V 4 bases and J 0 bases, with 13 bases left between them. The CDR3 runs to 15 residues. CDR3 DNA: TGTGCCAGCAGCCCCCTTGGCACGACCTCCTACGAGCAGTACGTC. It yields the protein CASSPLGTTSYEQYV.

This chain joins TRBV9 and TRBJ1-6; 7 bases are a match to TRBD1. V was pared by 4 bases and J by 10 bases, with 11 bases of the junction left unmatched. Germline CDR1 and CDR2: SGDLS and YYNGEE. The CDR3 totals 15 residues. CDR3 sequence reads: CASSQDQQGWSPLHF. In DNA, the CDR3 is TGTGCCAGCAGCCAAGATCAACAGGGGTGGTCACCCCTCCACTTT.

This clonotype has more than one count but fewer than ten. J is TRBJ1-5 and V is TRBV6-6; D uncertain. Trimming stripped 0 bases from V and 3 bases from J, with 9 bases between. The CDR3 contains 15 residues. Germline V gene lookup returns CDR1 MNHNY and CDR2 SVGAGI (reference sequence). The CDR3 is CASSYSKGINQPQHF. Here the CDR3 DNA reads TGTGCCAGCAGTTACTCGAAAGGGATCAATCAGCCCCAGCATTTT.

This clonotype was counted ten times or more. The CDR3 reads CASSLASANYGYTF. CDR3 sequence (DNA): TGTGCCAGCAGCTTGGCCTCAGCTAACTATGGCTACACCTTC. This chain joins TRBV7-2 and TRBJ1-2; D is unclear. The V gene's germline CDR1 is SGHTA and CDR2 FQGNSA. The CDR3 has 14 residues. V shed 3 bases and J shed 0 bases, with 8 bases lying between them.

The chain uses TRBV11-3 and TRBJ2-7, with D uncertain. The CDR3 extends over 15 amino acids. CDR1 SGHNT and CDR2 YENEEA come from the germline V gene. Trimming removed 3 bases from V and 2 bases from J, with 14 bases in between. CDR3 in amino acids: CASSLAPEIAYEQYF. The CDR3 DNA reads TGTGCCAGCAGCTTGGCCCCGGAGATAGCCTACGAGCAGTACTTC. Supplemented by reference TRBV11-3 and TRBJ2-7, the full variable domain reads EAGVVQSPRYKIIEKKQPVAFWCNPISGHNTLYWYLQNLGQGPELLIRYENEEAVDDSQLPKDRFSAERLKGVDSTLKIQPAELGDSAVYLCASSLAPEIAYEQYFGPGTRLTVT.

This chain joins TRBV2 and TRBJ1-4; D is unresolved. The CDR3 loop spans 15 amino acids. Per the germline V gene, CDR1 is SNHLY and CDR2 is FYNNEI. V shed 2 bases and J shed 0 bases, with 7 bases lying between them. The CDR3 DNA follows: TGTGCCAGCAGTGAATGGAGGGCAACTAATGAAAAACTGTTTTTT. Translating gives CASSEWRATNEKLFF.

This clonotype was recorded at least ten times. V is TRBV2 and J is TRBJ1-4; D uncertain. Germline CDR1 SNHLY, CDR2 FYNNEI. CDR3 size: 10 residues. Trimming stripped 4 bases from V and 7 bases from J, with 1 base between. The CDR3: CASSGEKLFF. Written as DNA, the CDR3 is TGTGCCAGCAGTGGTGAAAAACTGTTTTTT.

This chain joins TRBV10-3 and TRBJ1-1; D ambiguous. V was clipped by 10 bases and J by 1 base, with 16 bases between them. This CDR3 has 14 residues. Germline CDR1 is ENHRY and CDR2 is SYGVKD. The DNA of the CDR3 is TGTGCCAGCTTCCTTGCGGACGGGAACACTGAAGCTTTCTTT. It is translated as CASFLADGNTEAFF.

A note on this clonotype: The CDR3 end shows no conserved phenylalanine or tryptophan, and so a read error is likely. The chain couples TRBV9 to TRBJ1-1; 7 bases line up with TRBD1. The CDR3 has 13 residues. V dropped 4 bases and J dropped 5; count of bases not matched to a gene: 5. The germline gives CDR1 SGDLS, CDR2 YYNGEE. CDR3 region: CASSPDRVTEAFS. CDR3 DNA: TGTGCCAGCAGCCCTGACAGGGTAACTGAAGCTTTCTCT.

This clonotype came up a few times. The rearrangement joins TRBV20-1 to TRBJ2-5; 8 bases are shared with TRBD2. The CDR3 loop spans 13 amino acids. The junction had 5 bases not matched to a gene; V was cut back by 6 bases and J by 2 bases. Germline CDR1 DFQATT, CDR2 SNEGSKA (reference sequence). CDR3 residues: CSAIAGLQETQYF. In DNA, the CDR3 is TGCAGTGCCATAGCGGGGTTACAAGAGACCCAGTACTTC.

This clonotype has just a few counts. The chain employs TRBV7-2 and TRBJ2-5; perhaps TRBD2 as D (5 bases). There are 15 residues in the CDR3. CDR1 and CDR2 from the germline V gene are SGHTA and FQGNSA. Trimming cost V 6 bases and J 1 base, with 15 bases left between them. CDR3 residues: CASSEEWAGQETQYF. The CDR3 DNA reads TGTGCCAGCAGTGAGGAGTGGGCGGGCCAAGAGACCCAGTACTTC.

In this sample, this clonotype turned up once. Germline is not matched at one junction end, which may reflect a read error. The CDR3 is CASSVDDRASTEAFF. DNA for the CDR3: TGTGCCAGCAGCGTAGACGACAGGGCGTCCACTGAAGCTTTCTTT. The chain combines TRBV11-2 with TRBJ1-1; TRBD1 matches at 7 bases. The CDR3 is made up of 15 amino acids. Germline loops: CDR1 SGHAT, CDR2 FQNNGV.

The chain employs TRBV4-2 and TRBJ1-5, with TRBD1 as a possible D gene (6 bases). Trimming cost V 4 bases and J 4 bases, with 11 bases left between them. The CDR3 runs 14 residues. Germline CDR1 LGHNA, CDR2 YNFKEQ. As DNA, the CDR3 is TGTGCCAGCAGCCCCCCAGACAGGAATCAGCCCCAGCATTTT. Its protein product is CASSPPDRNQPQHF.

On this clonotype: A much larger clone lies a single base off, so this may be a read error. The chain uses TRBV2 and TRBJ1-6, with TRBD1 matching over 7 bases. After removal of 4 bases from V and 14 bases from J, the junction contained 8 bases not matched to a gene. CDR1 and CDR2 (germline): SNHLY, FYNNEI. The CDR3 has 13 amino acids. The CDR3 spells CASSGTGLGTLHF. The CDR3 DNA sequence: TGTGCCAGCAGTGGGACAGGCCTGGGGACCCTCCACTTT. The full variable domain, rest sourced from reference TRBV2 and TRBJ1-6, is EPEVTQTPSHQVTQMGQEVILRCVPISNHLYFYWYRQILGQKVEFLVSFYNNEISEKSEIFDDQFSVERPDGSNFTLKIRSTKLEDSAMYFCASSGTGLGTLHFGNGTRLTVT.

The gene calls are TRBV11-1 and TRBJ1-5, with a weak D call TRBD1 (5 bases). This CDR3 has 18 residues. Germline CDR1 and CDR2: SGHAT and FQDESV (reference sequence). Trimming took 2 bases from V and 1 from J, leaving 18 bases between them. The CDR3: CASSLSYPRGTSNQPQHF. The CDR3 coding sequence is TGTGCCAGCAGCTTAAGTTACCCGAGGGGAACAAGCAATCAGCCCCAGCATTTT.

The rearrangement links TRBV19 to TRBJ2-3; D remains unclear. This CDR3 spans 15 amino acids. V was pared by 3 bases and J by 0 bases, with 10 bases between. Per germline, CDR1 LNHDA and CDR2 SQIVND (reference sequence). The CDR3 DNA sequence: TGTGCCAGTAGTATCACTCAGGCCAGCACAGATACGCAGTATTTT. Protein product: CASSITQASTDTQYF.

Notes on this clonotype: Since a much larger clone is just one base distant, this may be a read error. The CDR3: CASSGAGTRFEKLFF. The CDR3 nucleotides are TGTGCCAGCAGTGGAGCCGGGACACGGTTCGAAAAACTGTTTTTT. The rearrangement uses TRBV6-1 and TRBJ1-4; the D gene is possibly TRBD1 (6 bases). The CDR3 runs 15 residues. Trimming removed 4 bases from V and 8 bases from J, with 17 bases in between. CDR1 is MNHNS and CDR2 is SASEGT in the germline V gene.

V gene TRBV20-1 combines with J gene TRBJ2-7, with D perhaps matching TRBD2 (5 bases). In germline, CDR1 is DFQATT, CDR2 SNEGSKA (reference sequence). The CDR3 is made up of 16 amino acids. V was cut by 5 bases and J by 1 base, with 21 bases left in between. CDR3 coding DNA: TGCAGTGCTTTTTCGTTAGGCGGAGGTCTATCCTACGAGCAGTACTTC. It specifies CSAFSLGGGLSYEQYF.

Only a few counts were recorded for this clonotype. The CDR3 protein is CASSHDWGEQYF. The CDR3 coding sequence is TGTGCCAGCAGCCACGACTGGGGTGAGCAGTACTTC. The V call is TRBV14, the J call TRBJ2-7; D gene ambiguous. Germline assignment: CDR1 SGHDN and CDR2 FVKESK. Trimming cost V 3 bases and J 7 bases, with 10 bases left between them. There are 12 residues in the CDR3.

The rearrangement uses TRBV14 and TRBJ2-6; D might be TRBD1 or TRBD2, each matching 6 bases. There are 16 residues in the CDR3. Germline V gene sequence: CDR1 SGHDN, CDR2 FVKESK. V was clipped by 5 bases and J by 4 bases, with 15 bases between them. CDR3 loop: CASSSTPGAGANVLTF. As DNA, the CDR3 is TGTGCCAGCAGCTCCACCCCGGGGGCCGGGGCCAACGTCCTGACTTTC.

The rearrangement uses TRBV10-3 and TRBJ1-1; a possible D gene is TRBD1 (6 bases). V was trimmed by 10 bases and J by 0 bases, leaving 15 bases between them. Germline CDR1 and CDR2: ENHRY and SYGVKD. This CDR3 is 14 amino acids long. The CDR3 loop is CASLFDRLNTEAFF. The CDR3 nucleotides read TGTGCCAGCCTCTTCGACAGGCTGAACACTGAAGCTTTCTTT.

The CDR3 sequence is CASSSPGLANTEAFF. Here the CDR3 DNA reads TGTGCCAGCAGCTCCCCGGGACTCGCGAACACTGAAGCTTTCTTT. The V call is TRBV7-6, the J call TRBJ1-1; possible D gene TRBD1, 5 bases. Germline CDR1 SGHVS, CDR2 FNYEAQ. The CDR3 covers 15 residues. V was trimmed by 4 bases and J by 1 base, leaving 13 bases between them.

Ten or more counts support this clonotype. The gene calls are TRBV7-9 and TRBJ1-6; TRBD1 might be the D (5 bases). V gave up 4 bases and J gave up 9 bases, with 13 bases separating them. Germline CDR1 reads SEHNR; CDR2 reads FQNEAQ (reference sequence). The length of the CDR3 is 14 residues. CDR3 loop: CASSSLSGPSPLHF. The CDR3 nucleotides are TGTGCCAGCAGCTCGCTTTCGGGGCCTTCACCCCTCCACTTT. The whole variable domain, filled in from reference TRBV7-9 and TRBJ1-6, reads DTGVSQNPRHKITKRGQNVTFRCDPISEHNRLYWYRQTLGQGPEFLTYFQNEAQLEKSRLLSDRFSAERPKGSFSTLEIQRTEQGDSAMYLCASSSLSGPSPLHFGNGTRLTVT.